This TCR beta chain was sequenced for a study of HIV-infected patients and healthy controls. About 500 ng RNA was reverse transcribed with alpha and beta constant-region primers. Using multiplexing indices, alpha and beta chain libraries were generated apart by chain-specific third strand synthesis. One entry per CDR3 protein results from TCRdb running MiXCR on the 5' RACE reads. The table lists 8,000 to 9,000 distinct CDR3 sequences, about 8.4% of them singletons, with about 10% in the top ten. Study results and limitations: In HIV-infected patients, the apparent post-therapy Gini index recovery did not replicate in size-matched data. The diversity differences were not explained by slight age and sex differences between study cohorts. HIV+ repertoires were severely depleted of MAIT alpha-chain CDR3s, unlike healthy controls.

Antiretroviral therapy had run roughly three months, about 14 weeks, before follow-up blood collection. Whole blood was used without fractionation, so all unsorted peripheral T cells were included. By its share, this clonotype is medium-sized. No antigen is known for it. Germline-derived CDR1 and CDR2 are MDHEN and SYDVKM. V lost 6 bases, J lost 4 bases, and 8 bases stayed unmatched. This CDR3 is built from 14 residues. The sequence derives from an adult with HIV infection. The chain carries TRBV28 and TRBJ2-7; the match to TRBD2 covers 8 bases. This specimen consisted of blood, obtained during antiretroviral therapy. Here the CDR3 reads CASSRTSTPYEQYF. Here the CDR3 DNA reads TGTGCCAGCAGCCGGACTAGCACCCCGTACGAGCAGTACTTC.